Shown below are 18 T cell receptor beta chains from a single sample sequenced in a study of T cell changes during pregnancy in multiple sclerosis. Produced via immunoSEQ multiplex PCR; TCRdb's table is partial and in-frame only. The repertoire holds about 34,000 clones, 90% seen once, with approximately 4.5% in the top ten. The source was CD8+ T cells from peripheral blood mononuclear cells, collected in the second trimester of pregnancy. These receptors were taken from a female donor with multiple sclerosis, enrolled in a pregnancy study.

The V gene is TRBV10-3, the J gene TRBJ1-2, with D perhaps matching TRBD1 (6 bases). Trimming left V 3 bases short and J 4 bases short, with 12 bases between. Germline CDR1 is ENHRY and CDR2 is SYGVKD. There are 14 residues in the CDR3. In DNA form, the CDR3 reads TGTGCCATCAGTGACGGGGAAGGGGGCTATGGCTACACCTTC. Translation: CAISDGEGGYGYTF.

This clone was seen once. This chain's CDR3 is CASSLKGPAYEQYF. CDR3 bases: TGTGCCAGCAGCTTAAAGGGGCCCGCCTACGAGCAGTACTTC. The chain recombines TRBV7-9 with TRBJ2-7, with D possibly matching TRBD1 (5 bases). The CDR3 runs to 14 residues. Trimming left V 2 bases short and J 2 bases short, with 10 bases between. The germline gives CDR1 SEHNR, CDR2 FQNEAQ (reference sequence).

The genes are TRBV29-1 and TRBJ2-1; no firm D call. V dropped 3 bases and J dropped 4 bases, with 7 bases sitting between them. Looked up from germline, CDR1 is SQVTM and CDR2 is ANQGSEA. This CDR3 is 12 amino acids long. The CDR3 bases are TGCAGCGTTGAGGCAGTTTACAATGAGCAGTTCTTC. This sequence encodes CSVEAVYNEQFF.

The chain has TRBV9 and TRBJ2-3; D might be TRBD2 (5 bases). CDR1 and CDR2 from the germline V gene are SGDLS and YYNGEE. The CDR3 is 17 amino acids. The V gene lost 4 bases and the J gene lost 1 base, with 19 bases spanning the gap. The CDR3 bases are TGTGCCAGCAGCTTTTCGGGGATCCAAGCTGGCACAGATACGCAGTATTTT. It is translated as CASSFSGIQAGTDTQYF.

The chain combines TRBV4-3 with TRBJ2-3; 7 nucleotides agree with TRBD2. Unmatched junction bases numbered 3, after V lost 0 bases and J lost 0 bases. This CDR3 is built from 16 residues. The germline gives CDR1 LGHNA, CDR2 YSLEER. The CDR3 here is CASSQEPAGSTDTQYF. The CDR3 DNA sequence: TGCGCCAGCAGCCAAGAGCCAGCGGGAAGCACAGATACGCAGTATTTT.

The rearrangement joins TRBV30 to TRBJ2-7; TRBD2 agrees at 7 bases. V gave up 0 bases and J gave up 5 bases; unmatched junction bases: 4. The germline V gene has CDR1 GTSNPN and CDR2 SVGIG (reference sequence). This CDR3 spans 13 amino acids. The CDR3 nucleotides read TGTGCCTGGAGTGTACTGAGCGGGAACGAGCAGTACTTC. This translates into CAWSVLSGNEQYF.

The chain employs TRBV10-2 and TRBJ2-1; D not resolved. The CDR3 loop spans 9 amino acids. Per germline, CDR1 WSHSY and CDR2 SAAADI. The CDR3 DNA reads TGCGCAGCTCACAATGAGCAGTTCTTC. The encoded protein is CAAHNEQFF.

V and J are TRBV4-3 and TRBJ2-6, with a tentative D call TRBD1 (5 bases). The V and J ends lost 4 bases and 2 bases respectively, with 18 bases between them. CDR3 length equals 18 residues. CDR1 is LGHNA and CDR2 is YSLEER in the germline V gene. In nucleotides, the CDR3 is TGCGCCAGCAGCCCCCGACCAGGGCCCAGCGCTGGGGCCAACGTCCTGACTTTC. It is translated as CASSPRPGPSAGANVLTF.

The chain joins TRBV7-6 to TRBJ1-5, with 8 positions matching TRBD1. The J segment lost 4 bases and the V segment lost 5 bases, leaving 10 bases of the junction unmatched. This CDR3 region has 16 residues. Germline loops: CDR1 SGHVS, CDR2 FNYEAQ. CDR3 sequence (DNA): TGTGCCAGCAGCCGCACCCCGGGACAGGATAATCAGCCCCAGCATTTT. This gives the protein CASSRTPGQDNQPQHF.

The rearrangement links TRBV7-6 to TRBJ2-1, with D perhaps matching TRBD2 (5 bases). The CDR3 contains 16 residues. The ends were cut back, 1 base at V and 8 bases at J, with 18 bases in the middle. The germline gives CDR1 SGHVS, CDR2 FNYEAQ. The CDR3 is CASSLDFGEGRYEQFF. The CDR3 nucleotides are TGTGCCAGCAGCTTAGATTTCGGTGAGGGCCGTTATGAGCAGTTCTTC.

This clone came up once. V gene TRBV2 combines with J gene TRBJ2-7; 9 bases align to TRBD1. CDR3 length: 14 residues. CDR1 is SNHLY and CDR2 is FYNNEI in the germline V gene. Germline trimming cut 7 bases from V and 1 base from J; bases unmatched to any gene: 5. Here the CDR3 DNA reads TGTGCCAGCACCCGGGACAGGGTATCCTACGAGCAGTACTTC. Its translation is CASTRDRVSYEQYF.

The V gene is TRBV7-9, the J gene TRBJ2-7; a possible D gene is TRBD2 (6 bases). Trimming stripped 2 bases from V and 0 bases from J, with 14 bases between. Germline-derived CDR1 and CDR2 are SEHNR and FQNEAQ (reference sequence). CDR3 length equals 16 residues. DNA for the CDR3: TGTGCCAGCAGCTTACTTAGCGGAGGGAGCTCCTACGAGCAGTACTTC. It specifies CASSLLSGGSSYEQYF.

The chain links TRBV5-6 to TRBJ2-2; possibly TRBD2 for D (5 bases). This CDR3 is 16 amino acids long. Germline CDR1 SGHDT, CDR2 YYEEEE. Trimming left V 1 base short and J 3 bases short, with 13 bases between. The CDR3 bases are TGTGCCAGCAGCTTGTTTGAGGGTTTTGACACCGGGGAGCTGTTTTTT. Translating gives CASSLFEGFDTGELFF.

In this sample, this clone turned up once. V usage is TRBV5-1 and J usage is TRBJ1-2; TRBD1 agrees at 8 bases. The CDR3 is made up of 16 amino acids. Trimming cost V 3 bases and J 3 bases; bases outside gene matches: 10. Germline assignment: CDR1 SGHRS and CDR2 YFSETQ. DNA of the CDR3: TGCGCCAGCAGCTGGGACAGGTCAGGCCTCGACTATGGCTACACCTTC. Encoded protein: CASSWDRSGLDYGYTF.

The J gene is TRBJ1-1, the V gene TRBV5-6; D perhaps matches TRBD1 (5 bases). With 5 bases removed from V and 3 bases from J, the gap between germline ends came to 8 bases. This CDR3 is 12 amino acids long. The germline V gene has CDR1 SGHDT and CDR2 YYEEEE. CDR3 protein: CASRGGDTEAFF. DNA of the CDR3: TGTGCCAGCAGGGGGGGGGACACTGAAGCTTTCTTT. Based on the CDR3 plus reference TRBV5-6 and TRBJ1-1, the full variable domain is DAGVTQSPTHLIKTRGQQVTLRCSPKSGHDTVSWYQQALGQGPQFIFQYYEEEERQRGNFPDRFSGHQFPNYSSELNVNALLLGDSALYLCASRGGDTEAFFGQGTRLTVV.

The chain carries TRBV19 and TRBJ1-1; a possible D gene is TRBD1 (6 bases). Trimming stripped 6 bases from V and 3 bases from J, with 14 bases between. The CDR3 totals 14 residues. Germline V gene lookup returns CDR1 LNHDA and CDR2 SQIVND (reference sequence). In DNA form, the CDR3 reads TGTGCCAGTAGACTACAGGGTTGGGACACTGAAGCTTTCTTT. Amino acids: CASRLQGWDTEAFF.

This clone was seen just once. A read error may account for a junction end that differs from germline. The rearrangement links TRBV12-5 to TRBJ1-1; D ambiguous. Per germline, CDR1 LGHNT and CDR2 FRNRAP. The CDR3 runs 15 residues. For the CDR3, the DNA is TGTGCTAGTGGTCCAACCGACGTGGCGACAAGGATCATCCACTTT. Translation gives CASGPTDVATRIIHF.

The table lists this clone with a count of one. CDR3 in amino acids: CASSLDYNTEAFF. The CDR3 bases are TGTGCCAGCAGCTTGGATTATAACACTGAAGCTTTCTTT. V gene TRBV5-6 combines with J gene TRBJ1-1; D gene ambiguous. Germline CDR1 reads SGHDT; CDR2 reads YYEEEE. Trimming left V 0 bases short and J 2 bases short, with 5 bases between. The CDR3 has 13 residues.